This record looks at one T cell receptor beta chain sequence and its context. A junction end diverges from the germline sequence, so it may reflect a read error. This CDR3 has 18 amino acids. Germline V gene lookup returns CDR1 SGHRS and CDR2 YFSETQ. The data originate from a study of blood T cell repertoires in COVID-19. On the study more broadly: T cells, B-cell-depleted T cells, or PBMCs provided the cDNA or gDNA that served as material.

In the original processing: Reference gene primer amplification gave nucleated cell count estimates. Some clones are missing from TCRdb's copy, which holds only in-frame ones; the method was immunoSEQ multiplex PCR. The V and J calls and clone size were taken over from that table, and D and trimming were inferred from the DNA. The table has 110,000 or so clones, around 89% seen once. The sequence was collected from a human donor with acute or convalescent COVID-19. The donor label of this sample is uncertain. This sequence joins TRBV5-1 and TRBJ2-1, with 7 bases matching TRBD1. Input material: peripheral blood. CDR3 amino acids: CASTLTTFLRGQNNEQFF. The CDR3 DNA follows: TGCGCCAGCACCTTGACGACCTTCTTGAGGGGGCAAAACAATGAGCAGTTCTTC. Combining the CDR3 with reference TRBV5-1 and TRBJ2-1 gives the whole variable domain KAGVTQTPRYLIKTRGQQVTLSCSPISGHRSVSWYQQTPGQGLQFLFEYFSETQRNKGNFPGRFSGRQFSNSRSEMNVSTLELGDSALYLCASTLTTFLRGQNNEQFFGPGTRLTVL.